The next 8 T cell receptor beta chains were all read from a single sample in a study of blood T cells in healthy people across ages. The use of a sample-barcoded 5' primer and a J-beta primer mix characterized a second PCR of roughly 7 to 11 cycles. TCRdb re-analysed the 5' RACE reads in MiXCR, keeping a single row per CDR3 protein. The sample lists hundreds of thousands of distinct CDR3 sequences; roughly 50% were seen once. Sequencing input: blood. The receptors derive from an elderly man in good health.

This clonotype was detected a few times. The chain links TRBV4-2 to TRBJ2-7; TRBD1 aligns across 7 bases. J was trimmed by 3 bases and V by 4 bases; bases with no gene match: 9. This CDR3 has 15 residues. Germline V gives CDR1 LGHNA, CDR2 YNFKEQ. The CDR3 nucleotides read TGTGCCAGCAGCCCAGCCGGCCAGGGGGTCTACGAGCAGTACTTC. Amino acids: CASSPAGQGVYEQYF.

The sample holds a few counts of this clonotype. The chain uses TRBV12-3 or TRBV12-4 and TRBJ2-3, with D uncertain. Trimming took off 5 bases at V and 0 bases at J, with 12 bases between the two ends. The CDR3 has 15 residues. The CDR3 nucleotides are TGTGCCAGCAGTCGGGTGGGCAGGAGCACAGATACGCAGTATTTT. It specifies CASSRVGRSTDTQYF.

This clonotype was counted between two and nine times. V usage is TRBV13 and J usage is TRBJ1-4, with D hard to call. Trimming removed 3 bases from V and 0 bases from J, with 14 bases in between. This CDR3 is built from 17 residues. The germline gives CDR1 PRHDT, CDR2 FYEKMQ (reference sequence). The CDR3 loop reads CASSFQKGIATNEKLFF. The CDR3, as DNA: TGTGCCAGCAGCTTCCAAAAAGGAATCGCAACTAATGAAAAACTGTTTTTT.

This sequence joins TRBV7-2 and TRBJ1-1; tentatively, D is TRBD1 (5 bases). Trimming removed 2 bases at V and 4 bases at J, with 11 bases between. This CDR3 spans 14 amino acids. The germline V gene has CDR1 SGHTA and CDR2 FQGNSA. The CDR3 is CASSLTWGGTEAFF. The CDR3 nucleotides are TGTGCCAGCAGCTTAACTTGGGGGGGCACTGAAGCTTTCTTT.

The J gene is TRBJ1-4, the V gene TRBV20-1; D not certain. The CDR3 has 14 residues. The V end lost 6 bases, the J end lost 0 bases, and 11 bases lay between the germline ends. Germline V gives CDR1 DFQATT, CDR2 SNEGSKA (reference sequence). CDR3 loop: CSAEHIATNEKLFF. CDR3 DNA: TGCAGTGCAGAACATATAGCAACTAATGAAAAACTGTTTTTT.

This clonotype was seen only a few times. The chain recombines TRBV7-9 with TRBJ1-2; 9 bases fit TRBD1. Germline V lookup: CDR1 SEHNR, CDR2 FQNEAQ (reference sequence). CDR3 length: 15 residues. Trimming removed 4 bases from V and 3 bases from J; junction bases left unmatched: 6. The CDR3 loop is CASSSPRTGDYGYTF. In DNA, the CDR3 is TGTGCCAGCAGCTCGCCCCGGACAGGGGACTATGGCTACACCTTC.

The chain recombines TRBV12-3 or TRBV12-4 with TRBJ2-5, with a weak D call TRBD1 (5 bases). The CDR3 sequence is 15 residues long. V was clipped by 3 bases and J by 1 base, with 12 bases between them. CDR3 nucleotide sequence: TGTGCCAGCAGTTTCGTTCCAGGGCCCCAAGAGACCCAGTACTTC. Its protein product is CASSFVPGPQETQYF.

Turning to this clonotype: Being one base from a much bigger clone, this may be a read error. The V and J genes are TRBV12-3 or TRBV12-4 and TRBJ2-2, with 7 bases that match TRBD2. The CDR3 extends over 15 amino acids. Unmatched junction bases numbered 10, after V lost 6 bases and J lost 6 bases. The CDR3 loop reads CASRETSTFAGELFF. The CDR3 nucleotides read TGTGCCAGCAGGGAGACTAGCACCTTCGCCGGGGAGCTGTTTTTT.